The present T cell receptor beta chain was sequenced within a study of beta chain features in type 1 diabetes. About the research overall: Sorted cells, approximately 100,000,000 in number, were examined across all samples.

Regarding this clone: Its antigen is as yet unknown.

The CDR3 consists of 15 residues. V trimming: 5 bases; J trimming: 3 bases; junction bases outside the gene matches: 7. Looked up from germline, CDR1 is SGHTA and CDR2 is FQGNSA. Sequencing targeted expressed TCRB transcripts, as all isolated RNA had been reverse transcribed. Sequencing used immunoSEQ multiplex PCR; TCRdb keeps in-frame clones, though not all of them. This sample has approximately 330,000 clones, with more than 9.5% found just once. Study-level results: PCR could preferentially amplify shorter templates, alike in patients and controls. Shorter TCRB CDR3s, moderately but significantly so, were found in Type 1 diabetes patients in all four CD4+ subsets. Insertions were fewer and deletions more numerous at VDJ junctions in type 1 diabetes patients.

This rearrangement joins TRBV7-2 to TRBJ2-7; 10 positions match TRBD1. The clonotype comes from a woman aged 25 to 39 in good health. The sequencing input was naive CD4+ T cells from blood. The CDR3 DNA is TGTGCCAGCAGCGCCCGGGGGACAGGGGTCTACGAGCAGTACTTC. Its protein is CASSARGTGVYEQYF.